The present entry profiles one TCR beta chain with its context. Its antigen is as yet unknown. This sample was included in a study of PD-L1 blockade in urothelial cancer. At the level of the study: About 85% of the 29 patients were men with bladder-origin urothelial cancer. Each patient had 0 to 3 earlier chemotherapy regimens. Blood gave a median around 150,000 T cells. General study results and limits: Patients with below-median pretreatment blood clonality survived longer.

The CDR3 contains 15 residues. V was clipped by 2 bases and J by 7 bases, with 14 bases between them. Germline CDR1 and CDR2: MNHEY and SVGAGI. The data were produced by immunoSEQ multiplex PCR, yet TCRdb's version contains in-frame clones alone and is incomplete. This sample has under 20,000 clones, with roughly 87% found just once. This chain links TRBV6-5 with TRBJ1-4; D call uncertain. This specimen consisted of PBMCs, obtained around atezolizumab (anti-PD-L1) treatment. This TCR was recovered from a man over 45 with urothelial cancer. The CDR3 spells CASSYTIRAGEKLFF. The CDR3 DNA is TGTGCCAGCAGTTACACCATTCGGGCGGGTGAAAAACTGTTTTTT.